The clone carrying this TCR beta chain was seen a handful of times. The data are from a study of T cells in Graves' hyperthyroidism and ophthalmopathy. From RNA transcripts, TCR beta CDR3 regions were amplified. The HTBI primer set served for first-round RT-PCR of the TCR CDR3. In TCRdb, the multiplex PCR reads were re-called with MiXCR into one record per CDR3 protein. The sample records 500,000 to 600,000 distinct CDR3 sequences, 46% being singletons. Germline V gene data show CDR1 as SEHNR and CDR2 as FQNEAQ (reference sequence). V was clipped by 4 bases and J by 7 bases; unmatched bases: 8. The CDR3 is made up of 14 amino acids.

The V call is TRBV7-9, the J call TRBJ1-2, with 8 bases that match TRBD1. This receptor was obtained from an adult woman with Graves' disease, either hyperthyroidism or ophthalmopathy (not recorded which). The sample consisted of peripheral blood or thyroid tissue (not recorded which). In DNA form, the CDR3 reads TGTGCCAGCAGCTCCTGGACAGGGAATGGTGGCTACACCTTC. It yields the protein CASSSWTGNGGYTF.